These 30 T cell receptor beta chains originate from one sample sequenced in a study of human T cells and chemical hapten exposure. The time point was: pre-sensitization, week 0. As for treatment: therapeutic diphenylcyclopropenone sensitization with weekly scalp DPC. TCRdb analysed the RACE reads with MiXCR anew, one entry per CDR3 protein. There are around 56,000 distinct CDR3 sequences in the sample; over 9% occur only once, and around 9.6% lies in the top ten. The specimen was whole blood, collected in connection with sensitization to the hapten diphenylcyclopropenone (DPC). All receptors derive from a man aged 35-49 years with alopecia areata. Some clones in this sample may be carry-over from other donors' samples.

In its sample, this clonotype was seen a few times. This chain links TRBV4-3 with TRBJ2-5; 8 bases fit TRBD2. CDR3 length equals 15 residues. With 0 bases clipped from V and 3 bases from J, the junction kept 3 bases outside the gene matches. CDR1 and CDR2 from the germline V gene are LGHNA and YSLEER. In DNA form, the CDR3 reads TGCGCCAGCAGCCAAGATGAGACTAGCGAAGAGACCCAGTACTTC. Translating it yields CASSQDETSEETQYF.

This clonotype was counted a few times. The gene calls are TRBV11-2 and TRBJ2-1, with 8 bases aligning to TRBD2. V shed 6 bases, J shed 6 bases, and the junction held 13 bases outside the gene matches. This CDR3 contains 16 residues. Per germline, CDR1 SGHAT and CDR2 FQNNGV. The chain's CDR3 is CASRQIPGRAGNEQFF. The CDR3 DNA reads TGTGCCAGCAGACAAATTCCCGGGAGGGCCGGCAATGAGCAGTTCTTC.

This clonotype occurred a few times. This chain uses TRBV7-2 with TRBJ2-3, with 9 bases identical to TRBD2. Germline lookup yields CDR1 SGHTA and CDR2 FQGNSA. V trimming: 2 bases; J trimming: 5 bases; junction bases outside the gene matches: 5. This CDR3 contains 15 residues. The chain's CDR3 is CASSLWSLAGDTQYF. In DNA form, the CDR3 reads TGTGCCAGCAGCTTATGGTCACTAGCGGGAGATACGCAGTATTTT.

Many counts were recorded for this clonotype. The V and J genes are TRBV3-1 and TRBJ2-1; 7 positions match TRBD2. The CDR3 consists of 17 residues. From germline, CDR1 is LGHDT and CDR2 YNNKEL (reference sequence). The V gene end was trimmed by 3 bases and the J gene end by 2 bases; junction bases not matched to a gene: 10. CDR3 DNA: TGTGCCAGCAGCCATCCCCCGACTAGCCTAGCCTACAATGAGCAGTTCTTC. It specifies CASSHPPTSLAYNEQFF.

This clonotype was seen repeatedly, ten times or more. V usage is TRBV19 and J usage is TRBJ2-4; perhaps D is TRBD1 or TRBD2 (5 bases each). CDR3 length equals 14 residues. Trimming removed 1 base from V and 3 bases from J, with 7 bases in between. Germline V CDR1 and CDR2: LNHDA, SQIVND (reference sequence). CDR3 loop: CASSIGDGKNIQYF. The CDR3 DNA sequence: TGTGCCAGTAGTATAGGGGACGGCAAAAACATTCAGTACTTC.

This clonotype has just a few counts. Here the CDR3 reads CASRSTGVTGELFF. The CDR3 DNA sequence: TGTGCCAGCAGGTCTACAGGGGTAACCGGGGAGCTGTTTTTT. The V gene is TRBV12-3 or TRBV12-4, the J gene TRBJ2-2, with 7 bases that match TRBD1. Losses at the gene ends were 6 bases for V and 5 bases for J; bases not matched to a gene: 6. CDR3 length: 14 residues.

The sample holds many counts of this clonotype. The chain is built from TRBV28 and TRBJ2-7; no definite D call. The CDR3 loop spans 15 amino acids. Germline V gives CDR1 MDHEN, CDR2 SYDVKM. Trimming pared 5 bases from V and 2 bases from J, leaving 16 bases between. The CDR3 coding sequence is TGTGCCAGCAGTCAATCGGGCGGACGACCCTACGAGCAGTACTTC. The encoded protein is CASSQSGGRPYEQYF.

This clonotype has ten or more counts. This sequence joins TRBV27 and TRBJ1-1; perhaps TRBD1 as D (5 bases). Looked up from germline, CDR1 is MNHEY and CDR2 is SMNVEV (reference sequence). The CDR3 is 16 amino acids. Deletions cut 2 bases from V and 3 bases from J, with 16 bases between. The CDR3 sequence is CASSLSPAGRHTEAFF. The CDR3 DNA is TGTGCCAGCAGTTTAAGTCCCGCAGGGAGGCACACTGAAGCTTTCTTT.

This clonotype came up a few times. The chain recombines TRBV28 with TRBJ1-2, with 8 positions matching TRBD1. The CDR3 extends over 14 amino acids. The V gene's germline CDR1 is MDHEN and CDR2 SYDVKM. After removal of 6 bases from V and 5 bases from J, the junction contained 8 bases not matched to a gene. As DNA, the CDR3 is TGTGCCAGCAGAACGCGGAACAGGGGGTATGGCTACACCTTC. It is translated as CASRTRNRGYGYTF.

The V call is TRBV21-1, the J call TRBJ2-5; the table names TRBD1, a call not compared with the DNA. TRBV21-1 is a pseudogene segment. This CDR3 is built from 15 residues. The CDR3 loop is CASSASPPVLWTQYF. The CDR3 DNA is TGTGCCAGCAGCGCCTCCCCCCCCGTCCTTTGGACCCAGTACTTC.

This clonotype has ten or more counts. The CDR3 loop reads CSARDRDRISYEQYF. The CDR3 DNA is TGCAGTGCTAGAGATCGGGACAGGATCTCCTACGAGCAGTACTTC. V gene TRBV20-1 combines with J gene TRBJ2-7; 8 nucleotides line up with TRBD1. The J segment lost 0 bases and the V segment lost 0 bases, leaving 4 bases of the junction unmatched. Per the germline V gene, CDR1 is DFQATT and CDR2 is SNEGSKA (reference sequence). The CDR3 is 15 amino acids.

The chain has TRBV7-9 and TRBJ2-1, with D possibly being TRBD2 (5 bases). CDR1 is SEHNR and CDR2 is FQNEAQ in the germline V gene (reference sequence). The CDR3 sequence is 15 residues long. The V gene lost 3 bases and the J gene lost 5 bases, with 14 bases spanning the gap. In DNA, the CDR3 is TGTGCCAGCAGCTTCCACGGACTGGAAGACAATGAGCAGTTCTTC. Protein: CASSFHGLEDNEQFF. The full variable domain, in which reference TRBV7-9 and TRBJ2-1 provide the parts outside the CDR3, is DTGVSQNPRHKITKRGQNVTFRCDPISEHNRLYWYRQTLGQGPEFLTYFQNEAQLEKSRLLSDRFSAERPKGSFSTLEIQRTEQGDSAMYLCASSFHGLEDNEQFFGPGTRLTVL.

Of note for this clonotype: A much larger clone lies a single base off, so this may be a read error. This chain joins TRBV4-1 and TRBJ1-3; TRBD1 might be the D (5 bases). The V gene lost 0 bases and the J gene lost 4 bases, with 16 bases spanning the gap. CDR1 is MGHRA and CDR2 is YSYEKL in the germline V gene. The CDR3 extends over 17 amino acids. The CDR3 reads CASSQDSHETAGNTIYF. CDR3 sequence (DNA): TGCGCCAGCAGCCAAGATTCTCACGAGACAGCCGGAAACACCATATATTTT.

The chain employs TRBV6-2 or TRBV6-3 and TRBJ1-2; D uncertain. The ends were cut back, 1 base at V and 5 bases at J, with 14 bases in the middle. CDR1 MNHEY and CDR2 SVGEGT come from the germline V gene. CDR3 length: 15 residues. The DNA for the CDR3 is TGTGCCAGCAGTTACTACGGGGTTGGCACTTATGGCTACACCTTC. It codes for CASSYYGVGTYGYTF.

This clonotype was seen only a few times. This rearrangement joins TRBV7-9 to TRBJ2-2; D is perhaps TRBD1 (5 bases). Trimming removed 0 bases from V and 5 bases from J, with 7 bases in between. CDR1 is SEHNR, CDR2 FQNEAQ, per germline (reference sequence). The CDR3 has 14 residues. The CDR3, as DNA: TGTGCCAGCAGCTTAGCGGGGCAAACCGGGGAGCTGTTTTTT. This codes for CASSLAGQTGELFF. The full variable domain, in which reference TRBV7-9 and TRBJ2-2 provide the parts outside the CDR3, is DTGVSQNPRHKITKRGQNVTFRCDPISEHNRLYWYRQTLGQGPEFLTYFQNEAQLEKSRLLSDRFSAERPKGSFSTLEIQRTEQGDSAMYLCASSLAGQTGELFFGEGSRLTVL.

The chain joins TRBV11-3 to TRBJ2-1; D may match TRBD1 or TRBD2 (6 bases each). The CDR3 consists of 14 residues. The germline CDR1 and CDR2 sequences are SGHNT and YENEEA. Deletions cut 2 bases from V and 6 bases from J, with 11 bases between. CDR3 DNA: TGTGCCAGCAGCTTAAGGGGGGCGTCCAATGAGCAGTTCTTC. This translates into CASSLRGASNEQFF.

The sample holds one count of this clonotype. DNA for the CDR3: TGTGCCAGCATCCCGGCGGCGGCTGGCAAAAACATTCAGTACTTC. It translates to CASIPAAAGKNIQYF. The rearrangement uses TRBV28 and TRBJ2-4; no reliable D call. Germline values: CDR1 MDHEN, CDR2 SYDVKM. With 7 bases removed from V and 3 bases from J, the gap between germline ends came to 16 bases. This CDR3 contains 15 residues.

The chain employs TRBV10-3 and TRBJ2-1; 10 bases line up with TRBD1. The V gene end was trimmed by 6 bases and the J gene end by 8 bases; junction bases not matched to a gene: 4. The CDR3 length is 13 residues. CDR1 and CDR2 (germline): ENHRY, SYGVKD. The DNA of the CDR3 is TGTGCCATCAGGGACAGGGGGGCATATGAGCAGTTCTTC. Its protein product is CAIRDRGAYEQFF.

The rearrangement joins TRBV9 to TRBJ2-5; D gene ambiguous. V lost 1 base, J lost 2 bases, and 6 bases lay in between. CDR1 and CDR2 from the germline V gene are SGDLS and YYNGEE. This CDR3 has 13 residues. DNA for the CDR3: TGTGCCAGCAGCGTATACGGGCAAGAGACCCAGTACTTC. Amino acid sequence: CASSVYGQETQYF. Complete variable domain (other parts from reference TRBV9 and TRBJ2-5): DSGVTQTPKHLITATGQRVTLRCSPRSGDLSVYWYQQSLDQGLQFLIQYYNGEERAKGNILERFSAQQFPDLHSELNLSSLELGDSALYFCASSVYGQETQYFGPGTRLLVL.

The V call is TRBV7-9, the J call TRBJ2-1; D possibly corresponds to TRBD2 (6 bases). Trimming stripped 1 base from V and 7 bases from J, with 23 bases between. Germline V lookup: CDR1 SEHNR, CDR2 FQNEAQ (reference sequence). There are 18 residues in the CDR3. The DNA of the CDR3 is TGTGCCAGCAGCTTAGTACTGGGGGGACGTACCGGCCTAAATGAGCAGTTCTTC. Translation gives CASSLVLGGRTGLNEQFF.

This clonotype was counted at least ten times. In DNA, the CDR3 is TGTGCCAGCAGCTTCCGGACATTTACAGATACGCAGTATTTT. This translates into CASSFRTFTDTQYF. J is TRBJ2-3 and V is TRBV11-2; D perhaps matches TRBD1 (5 bases). Per germline, CDR1 SGHAT and CDR2 FQNNGV. V lost 3 bases, J lost 3 bases, and 10 bases lay in between. The CDR3 has 14 residues.

This clonotype occurred many times. The gene calls are TRBV11-2 and TRBJ2-7, with TRBD2 identical over 9 bases. The CDR3 totals 16 residues. Germline V gene lookup returns CDR1 SGHAT and CDR2 FQNNGV. V lost 4 bases and J lost 2; bases outside the gene matches: 9. The CDR3 reads CASSSTRLADTYEQYF. CDR3 sequence (DNA): TGTGCCAGCAGCTCCACTCGACTAGCGGACACCTACGAGCAGTACTTC. The whole variable domain, filled in from reference TRBV11-2 and TRBJ2-7, reads EAGVAQSPRYKIIEKRQSVAFWCNPISGHATLYWYQQILGQGPKLLIQFQNNGVVDDSQLPKDRFSAERLKGVDSTLKIQPAKLEDSAVYLCASSSTRLADTYEQYFGPGTRLTVT.

This clonotype was seen repeatedly, ten times or more. The chain couples TRBV6-5 to TRBJ2-2, with D possibly being TRBD2 (6 bases). The V end lost 7 bases, the J end lost 8 bases, and 14 bases lay between the germline ends. CDR3 length: 13 residues. Germline CDR1 MNHEY, CDR2 SVGAGI. This chain's CDR3 is CASKDYLTGELFF. The CDR3 region has the DNA TGTGCCAGCAAGGACTACCTTACGGGGGAGCTGTTTTTT.

This clonotype occurred many times. The rearrangement joins TRBV12-3 or TRBV12-4 to TRBJ2-1, with 11 bases identical to TRBD2. This CDR3 spans 23 amino acids. V lost 6 bases to trimming and J lost 5 bases; unmatched junction nucleotides: 30. CDR3 bases: TGTGCCAGCAGCGCCCCCGGGGACAGCAAACCGGGACTAGCGGTAGCATACCACAATGAGCAGTTCTTC. This encodes CASSAPGDSKPGLAVAYHNEQFF.

Regarding this clonotype: Possible read error: a much larger clone is one base away. The conserved closing phenylalanine or tryptophan is absent in this CDR3, likely reflecting a read error. The chain couples TRBV6-5 to TRBJ2-7; D gene ambiguous. Germline V gene lookup returns CDR1 MNHEY and CDR2 SVGAGI. Trimming pared 6 bases from V and 3 bases from J, leaving 12 bases between. The length of the CDR3 is 13 residues. CDR3 in DNA: TGTGCCAGCAGCCCCGCCGGGCGCTACGAGCAGTACCTC. Protein: CASSPAGRYEQYL.

This clonotype was picked up many times. V and J are TRBV4-1 and TRBJ2-1; 9 bases match TRBD2. This CDR3 contains 17 residues. V trimming: 1 base; J trimming: 3 bases; junction bases outside the gene matches: 7. Germline V gene lookup returns CDR1 MGHRA and CDR2 YSYEKL. The CDR3 DNA sequence: TGCGCCAGCAGCCAAGGGGCGGTAGCGGGAGACTACAATGAGCAGTTCTTC. As protein: CASSQGAVAGDYNEQFF.

Regarding this clonotype: A clone one base away is much larger, so this may be a read error. This sequence joins TRBV6-2 or TRBV6-3 and TRBJ2-3; TRBD2 is a possible D gene (6 bases). Per the germline V gene, CDR1 is MNHEY and CDR2 is SVGEGT. V was cut by 6 bases and J by 1 base, with 14 bases left in between. The CDR3 length is 15 residues. CDR3 sequence reads: CASSRLVGGTDTQYF. The CDR3 nucleotides read TGTGCCAGCAGCCGACTAGTGGGGGGCACAGATACGCAGTATTTT.

This clonotype was observed at least ten times. The chain has TRBV28 and TRBJ2-7; TRBD1 aligns across 7 bases. V shed 9 bases and J 2 bases; nucleotides not matched to a gene: 4. The CDR3 has 12 residues. Germline CDR1 is MDHEN and CDR2 is SYDVKM. This CDR3 reads CASGQGAYEQYF. CDR3 sequence (DNA): TGTGCCAGTGGGCAGGGGGCCTACGAGCAGTACTTC.

This clonotype occurred many times. The chain joins TRBV15 to TRBJ2-7; TRBD2 matches at 9 bases. Per germline, CDR1 LNHNV and CDR2 YYDKDF (reference sequence). With V trimmed by 0 bases and J by 0 bases, 9 bases remained unmatched. The length of the CDR3 is 18 residues. The CDR3 DNA is TGTGCCACCAGCAGAGATTGGCTAGCGGGACTCCGCTCCTACGAGCAGTACTTC. Amino acid sequence: CATSRDWLAGLRSYEQYF. Supplemented by reference TRBV15 and TRBJ2-7, the full variable domain reads DAMVIQNPRYQVTQFGKPVTLSCSQTLNHNVMYWYQQKSSQAPKLLFHYYDKDFNNEADTPDNFQSRRPNTSFCFLDIRSPGLGDTAMYLCATSRDWLAGLRSYEQYFGPGTRLTVT.

This clonotype was counted many times. V and J are TRBV27 and TRBJ2-7, with 7 nucleotides matching TRBD2. Germline V gives CDR1 MNHEY, CDR2 SMNVEV (reference sequence). V trimming: 5 bases; J trimming: 4 bases; junction bases outside the gene matches: 11. This CDR3 is built from 15 residues. The CDR3 region is CASSPLAGGGYEQYF. CDR3 DNA sequence: TGTGCCAGCAGTCCGTTAGCGGGTGGAGGGTACGAGCAGTACTTC.